A selection of T cell receptor beta chains follows, all from one sample in a study of T cells in Graves' hyperthyroidism and ophthalmopathy. TCRdb ran MiXCR on the multiplex PCR reads and lists one entry per CDR3 protein. The profile shows some 500,000 distinct CDR3 sequences, approximately 25% of them singletons. Sequences were obtained from blood. All receptors derive from a woman under 40 with Graves' ophthalmopathy. Both conserved end residues are trimmed from each CDR3.

TRBJ1-2 TRBV15 ATSTPGQGPPSYGYT
TRBJ1-5 TRBV19 ATAQSNQPQH
TRBJ1-1 TRBV19 VSRPGRTFKNTEAF
TRBJ1-2 TRBV19 ASLGGNGYT
TRBJ2-2 TRBV28 ASSPPGRVTGELF
TRBJ2-7 TRBV14 ASSNPGQGAREQY
TRBJ1-4 TRBV10-3 AISQTGDLLLNEKLF
TRBJ2-2 TRBV6-1 ASSDAGLHTGELF
TRBJ1-5 TRBV12-3/TRBV12-4 ASSLAPLGVGGNQPQH
TRBJ2-4 TRBV12-3/TRBV12-4 ASSYDIAKNIKY
TRBJ1-1 TRBV6-4 ASRKTGANTEAF
TRBJ2-2 TRBV5-1 ASRSSGGTTGELF
TRBJ2-5 TRBV6-1 ASTKGWGSHQETQY
TRBJ2-7 TRBV12-3/TRBV12-4 ASSWLAGAYEQY
TRBJ2-5 TRBV12-3/TRBV12-4 ASSPEEETQY
TRBJ1-1 TRBV12-3/TRBV12-4 ASSLLATGSEAF
TRBJ2-5 TRBV27 ASRRDRPQETQY
TRBJ1-1 TRBV6-2/TRBV6-3 ASSYYPGHQNTEAF
TRBJ1-5 TRBV19 ASSISVHTTRQPQH
TRBJ2-7 TRBV15 ATSTGQSDEQY
TRBJ1-2 TRBV9 ASSAPLGLALVDGYT
TRBJ1-5 TRBV11-2 ASSLVAGGSNQPQH
TRBJ2-2 TRBV5-1 ASSLASGGNTGELF
TRBJ1-2 TRBV2 ASSGTGGLWGDGYT
TRBJ1-6 TRBV7-8 ASSLGHNSPLH
TRBJ1-5 TRBV6-5 ASRRTRNQPQH
TRBJ2-2 TRBV21-1 ASSHVGTSGGAVNTGELF
TRBJ2-7 TRBV7-8 ASRSVGPEQY
TRBJ1-1 TRBV30 AWRDLWGDTEAF
TRBJ2-4 TRBV7-9 ASSSHRGGAKNIQY
TRBJ2-5 TRBV7-7 ASSPTGPQETQY
TRBJ2-5 TRBV4-1 ASSRTGLRTSGETQY
TRBJ1-5 TRBV19 ASMEGGPQH
TRBJ2-2 TRBV11-2 ASSPAFGAGTGELF
TRBJ1-1 TRBV12-3/TRBV12-4 ASTSDRLNTEAF
TRBJ2-7 TRBV6-2/TRBV6-3 ASSHSQGGPSSYEQY
TRBJ2-7 TRBV7-9 ASSLGTSGQYEQY